A single sample is the source of the 7 T cell receptor beta chains below, sequenced in a study of PD-1 blockade in classical Hodgkin lymphoma. The table came from immunoSEQ multiplex PCR; TCRdb's copy has only in-frame clones and leaves some out. The sample includes 100,000 or so clones, about 89% of them seen just once. Every patient experienced relapse after autologous stem cell transplantation, and brentuximab vedotin exposure varied. The sequencing used peripheral blood mononuclear cells (PBMCs), collected before the second cycle of nivolumab. All receptors derive from a human donor with classical Hodgkin lymphoma.

CDR3 in DNA: TGTGCCAGCAGTTTCCAGGGATGGACCAACGTCCTGACTTTC. Translating gives CASSFQGWTNVLTF. V is TRBV28 and J is TRBJ2-6; D perhaps matches TRBD1 (5 bases). V was cut by 3 bases and J by 8 bases, with 11 bases left in between. Germline V gene lookup returns CDR1 MDHEN and CDR2 SYDVKM. The CDR3 spans 14 residues.

This chain links TRBV28 with TRBJ1-1; no firm D call. V lost 7 bases and J 4 bases, leaving 19 bases between the germline ends. This CDR3 region has 15 residues. From germline, CDR1 is MDHEN and CDR2 SYDVKM. CDR3 sequence (DNA): TGTGCCAGCATCCTGGGATTAGGGTTGAGCACTGAAGCTTTCTTT. This translates into CASILGLGLSTEAFF.

V and J are TRBV4-3 and TRBJ2-7; 8 bases agree with TRBD2. J gave up 2 bases and V 2 bases, and 5 bases lay outside the gene matches. CDR1 is LGHNA, CDR2 YSLEER, per germline. The CDR3 runs 15 residues. CDR3 coding DNA: TGCGCCAGCAGCCAAATAGCGGGGAAAGCCTACGAGCAGTACTTC. Its protein product is CASSQIAGKAYEQYF.

V usage is TRBV29-1 and J usage is TRBJ2-7; 7 positions match TRBD1. Germline V gene data show CDR1 as SQVTM and CDR2 as ANQGSEA. After removal of 6 bases from V and 0 bases from J, the junction contained 8 bases not matched to a gene. This CDR3 has 14 residues. The CDR3 nucleotides are TGCAGCGTCTTAGGACAGGCCAGCTCCTACGAGCAGTACTTC. It translates to CSVLGQASSYEQYF.

V and J are TRBV29-1 and TRBJ2-7; D unclear. This CDR3 is built from 13 residues. Germline V gene sequence: CDR1 SQVTM, CDR2 ANQGSEA. Between the trimmed V and J ends, which lost 1 base and 7 bases, there was a span of 14 bases. The CDR3: CSVEVTPSREQYF. CDR3 coding DNA: TGCAGCGTTGAAGTAACCCCCAGTAGAGAGCAGTACTTC.

V and J are TRBV7-2 and TRBJ1-4, with D unclear. V was clipped by 2 bases and J by 4 bases, with 5 bases between them. Germline V CDR1 and CDR2: SGHTA, FQGNSA. The CDR3 totals 13 residues. In DNA form, the CDR3 reads TGTGCCAGCAGCTTATTGATTAATGAAAAACTGTTTTTT. Its protein is CASSLLINEKLFF.

The CDR3 nucleotides read TGTGCCAGCAGCGCGAACGGTTACCGGGACAGGGGCTACGAGCAGTACTTC. It encodes CASSANGYRDRGYEQYF. This chain uses TRBV9 with TRBJ2-7; TRBD1 agrees at 10 bases. The junction had 12 bases not matched to a gene; V was cut back by 3 bases and J by 3 bases. Germline CDR1 reads SGDLS; CDR2 reads YYNGEE. The CDR3 extends over 17 amino acids. The entire variable domain, with the rest obtained from reference TRBV9 and TRBJ2-7, is as follows: DSGVTQTPKHLITATGQRVTLRCSPRSGDLSVYWYQQSLDQGLQFLIQYYNGEERAKGNILERFSAQQFPDLHSELNLSSLELGDSALYFCASSANGYRDRGYEQYFGPGTRLTVT.